There are a few counts of the clone carrying this TCR beta chain. The antigen is not known. This sample is drawn from a study of T cells after yellow fever vaccination. Study-wide points: Post-booster samples contained most primary-vaccination clones (more than 95% CD4, roughly 88% CD8).

Looked up from germline, CDR1 is MGHRA and CDR2 is YSYEKL. J was trimmed by 5 bases and V by 2 bases; bases with no gene match: 8. This CDR3 comprises 16 residues. MiXCR was run by TCRdb on the 5' RACE reads, yielding one entry per CDR3 protein. The sample carries about 300,000 distinct CDR3 sequences, roughly 7% recorded once. The specimen comprised PBMCs, sampled roughly 45 days after the first yellow fever vaccination. The sequence was obtained from a young man who received the YFV17D yellow fever vaccine. This chain links TRBV4-1 with TRBJ2-2; TRBD2 aligns across 7 bases. CDR3 sequence: CASSQSGGVVTGELFF. CDR3 DNA: TGCGCCAGCAGCCAAAGTGGGGGGGTCGTAACCGGGGAGCTGTTTTTT.